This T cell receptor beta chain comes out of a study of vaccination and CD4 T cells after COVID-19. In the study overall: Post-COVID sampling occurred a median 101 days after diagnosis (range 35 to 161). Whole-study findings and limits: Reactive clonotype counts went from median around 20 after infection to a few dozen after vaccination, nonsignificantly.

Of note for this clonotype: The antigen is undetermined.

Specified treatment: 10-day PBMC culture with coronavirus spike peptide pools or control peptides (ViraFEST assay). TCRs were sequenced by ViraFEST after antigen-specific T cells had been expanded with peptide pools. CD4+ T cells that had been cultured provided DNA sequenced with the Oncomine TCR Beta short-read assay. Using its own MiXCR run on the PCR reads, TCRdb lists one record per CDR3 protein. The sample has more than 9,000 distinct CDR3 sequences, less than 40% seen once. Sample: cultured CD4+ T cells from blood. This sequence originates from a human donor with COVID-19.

The CDR3 DNA follows: TGTGCCAGCAGTTTAAGGACAGGGGAAGGCTACACCTTC. Amino acids: CASSLRTGEGYTF. This chain links TRBV27 with TRBJ1-2, with 9 nucleotides matching TRBD1. Germline CDR1 reads MNHEY; CDR2 reads SMNVEV (reference sequence). The CDR3 totals 13 residues. Germline trimming cut 2 bases from V and 8 bases from J; bases unmatched to any gene: 3.